This T cell receptor (beta chain) was recorded in a study of blood T cell repertoires in COVID-19. Study summary: Acute and convalescent COVID-19 specimens originated in the United States, Italy and Spain.

Profiling relied on immunoSEQ multiplex PCR, and the TCRdb table lists in-frame clones only, not all of them. The repertoire holds 200,000 to 300,000 clones, with about 87% as singletons. Source material: peripheral blood. This sequence originates from a human donor in a cohort sampled during active COVID-19.

The CDR3 nucleotides read TGTGCCAGTAGTATCCCGACAGGCAGCAATCAGCCCCAGCATTTT. Its translation: CASSIPTGSNQPQHF. This chain uses TRBV19 with TRBJ1-5; D possibly corresponds to TRBD1 (6 bases). Trimming shortened V by 3 bases and J by 1 base, and 10 bases separated the two germline ends. CDR3 length: 15 amino acids. Germline V CDR1 and CDR2: LNHDA, SQIVND (reference sequence).